This T cell receptor beta chain was profiled in a study of cytomegalovirus exposure and HLA in healthy donors. Study as a whole: Unique TCRs numbering around 80 million, obtained from HLA-typed donors, made up an early data release. Study-level findings and limits: In a later analysis, compared with equally common non-associated chains, HLA-associated beta chains were more expanded. Near-uniform donor sequencing depth was presumed by presence/absence analyses.

The PCR was carried out with 60 Vbeta primers and 13 Jbeta primers. TCRdb keeps only in-frame clones here, not all; method: immunoSEQ multiplex PCR. Of more than 95,000 clones listed, roughly 75% were seen once; the top ten hold 1% to 1.5%. Worth noting for this clone: Its target is not known.

The CDR3 totals 16 residues. The study sampled nominally healthy donors, though unrecorded immune exposures were likely. Sequenced: PBMCs. This receptor was obtained from a female donor in good health and CMV-seronegative. This chain uses TRBV21-1 with TRBJ2-5; the DNA was not compared with TRBD2, the D call given in the table. TRBV21-1 corresponds to a pseudogene. The CDR3 is CASSNRLAGELKTQYF. The CDR3, as DNA: TGTGCCAGCAGCAACCGACTAGCGGGAGAGCTGAAGACCCAGTACTTC.